This passage covers 2 T cell receptor beta chains from one sample sequenced in a study of a mutant IDH1 vaccine in newly diagnosed glioma. Repertoires were generated with immunoSEQ multiplex PCR, while TCRdb's copy carries only in-frame clones and drops some. The table shows about 67,000 clones, with 65% to 85% occurring only once. Time point here: baseline, week 1 (first vaccination visit). Treatment of the sample: pre-vaccination baseline after standard-of-care therapy. Sequencing used peripheral blood mononuclear cells (PBMCs), obtained from a glioma patient treated with radiotherapy, temozolomide or both. The origin of the receptors is a woman younger than 35 with glioma. Some clones in this sample may be carry-over from other donors' samples.

CDR3 sequence reads: CASSVDRGRIYGYTF. The CDR3, as DNA: TGTGCCAGCAGCGTGGACAGGGGGCGAATCTATGGCTACACCTTC. The chain uses TRBV7-8 and TRBJ1-2; TRBD1 matches at 11 bases. Germline trimming cut 5 bases from V and 4 bases from J; bases unmatched to any gene: 6. From germline, CDR1 is SGHVS and CDR2 FQNEAQ. The CDR3 loop spans 15 amino acids.

The rearrangement uses TRBV6-5 and TRBJ1-1; 8 bases map to TRBD1. From germline, CDR1 is MNHEY and CDR2 SVGAGI. The CDR3 consists of 12 residues. V was clipped by 5 bases and J by 5 bases; unmatched bases: 1. The CDR3 protein is CASSRTGTEAFF. In DNA form, the CDR3 reads TGTGCCAGCAGTCGGACAGGGACTGAAGCTTTCTTT.